Following are 23 T cell receptor beta chains from one sample sequenced in a study of CD8+CD57+ T cells in acquired aplastic anemia. The study profiled TCR beta VDJ and CDR3 using genomic DNA as template. TCRdb re-called the reads through MiXCR, storing one row per CDR3 protein. The sample holds 150,000 to 200,000 distinct CDR3 sequences, about 44% seen once. Patients chosen for sequencing had CD8+CD57+ cells that had expanded, as shown by flow cytometry. The specimen sequenced was sorted CD4+, CD8+, or CD8+CD57+ T cells (not recorded which) from PBMCs. The receptor set was obtained from a human donor with aplastic anemia.

For the CDR3, the DNA is TGTGCCAGCTCACCAAGGATCGCGGGAACCTACGAGCAGTACTTC. It translates to CASSPRIAGTYEQYF. J is TRBJ2-7 and V is TRBV2, with D possibly being TRBD2 (6 bases). Germline CDR1 and CDR2: SNHLY and FYNNEI. Trimming pared 8 bases from V and 2 bases from J, leaving 19 bases between. This CDR3 spans 15 amino acids.

The chain joins TRBV24-1 to TRBJ2-5; D tentatively reads TRBD1 or TRBD2 (6 bases each). Between the trimmed V and J ends, which lost 3 bases and 3 bases, there was a span of 13 bases. CDR1 is KGHDR and CDR2 is SFDVKD in the germline V gene. The CDR3 sequence is 15 residues long. This CDR3 is CATSDAQGGEETQYF. The CDR3 DNA sequence: TGTGCCACCAGTGATGCACAGGGCGGGGAAGAGACCCAGTACTTC.

This chain connects TRBV5-1 to TRBJ2-3; possible D gene TRBD2, 5 bases. The germline V and J ends were trimmed by 4 bases and 2 bases, with 14 bases remaining between them. Germline V CDR1 and CDR2: SGHRS, YFSETQ. The CDR3 covers 15 residues. CDR3 loop: CASSTAGRTTDTQYF. The CDR3 coding sequence is TGCGCCAGCAGCACCGCGGGCAGGACCACAGATACGCAGTATTTT.

This clonotype has a handful of counts. The DNA of the CDR3 is TGTGCCAGCTCCGATACCTACAATGAAAAACTGTTTTTT. It encodes CASSDTYNEKLFF. This chain links TRBV2 with TRBJ1-4; no definite D call. Trimming shortened V by 8 bases and J by 5 bases, and 12 bases separated the two germline ends. This CDR3 is 13 amino acids long. Germline assignment: CDR1 SNHLY and CDR2 FYNNEI.

The V call is TRBV7-8, the J call TRBJ2-2, with TRBD1 as a possible D gene (5 bases). Germline CDR1 and CDR2: SGHVS and FQNEAQ. Deletions cut 2 bases from V and 7 bases from J, with 17 bases between. This CDR3 comprises 16 residues. CDR3 in DNA: TGTGCCAGCAGCTTAAAAGGGGTGGGCACGATCGGGGAGCTGTTTTTT. It specifies CASSLKGVGTIGELFF.

As regards this clonotype: Since a much larger clone is just one base distant, this may be a read error. The chain links TRBV27 to TRBJ1-4; TRBD1 matches 8 bases. Germline-derived CDR1 and CDR2 are MNHEY and SMNVEV (reference sequence). The trim removed 6 bases at V and 6 bases at J, leaving 0 bases unmatched. The CDR3 loop spans 12 amino acids. Here the CDR3 reads CASRQGDEKLFF. The CDR3 DNA reads as TGTGCCAGCAGACAGGGGGATGAAAAACTGTTTTTT.

The chain uses TRBV5-1 and TRBJ2-3; D is possibly TRBD1 (5 bases). This CDR3 contains 15 residues. The germline gives CDR1 SGHRS, CDR2 YFSETQ. V dropped 1 base and J dropped 2 bases, with 11 bases sitting between them. The CDR3 region has the DNA TGCGCCAGCAGCTTGAGGACACCCTACACAGATACGCAGTATTTT. It codes for CASSLRTPYTDTQYF. Drawing the rest from reference TRBV5-1 and TRBJ2-3, the complete variable domain is KAGVTQTPRYLIKTRGQQVTLSCSPISGHRSVSWYQQTPGQGLQFLFEYFSETQRNKGNFPGRFSGRQFSNSRSEMNVSTLELGDSALYLCASSLRTPYTDTQYFGPGTRLTVL.

This clonotype was seen once. A read error is possible here, since a much larger clone lies one base away. The gene calls are TRBV14 and TRBJ2-2, with a weak D call TRBD2 (5 bases). The CDR3 length is 16 residues. From germline, CDR1 is SGHDN and CDR2 FVKESK. Trimming shortened V by 0 bases and J by 1 base, and 9 bases separated the two germline ends. CDR3 loop: CASSQDPGLNTGELFF. CDR3 nucleotide sequence: TGTGCCAGCAGCCAAGATCCGGGATTGAACACCGGGGAGCTGTTTTTT.

Of note for this clonotype: A much larger clone is a single base away; this may be a read error. The V gene is TRBV20-1, the J gene TRBJ2-1; unclear D gene. The CDR3 runs 12 residues. The V end was cut by 0 bases, the J end by 10 bases, with 10 bases between. Germline V gene data show CDR1 as DFQATT and CDR2 as SNEGSKA (reference sequence). The CDR3 bases are TGCAGTGCTAGAGAACCCCCCCGGGAGCAGTTCTTC. Translated, it gives CSAREPPREQFF.

A word on this clonotype: A read error is possible here, since a much larger clone lies one base away. The chain combines TRBV6-2 or TRBV6-3 with TRBJ1-1; TRBD1 matches 9 bases. Germline loops: CDR1 MNHEY, CDR2 SVGEGT. V shed 5 bases and J 3 bases; nucleotides not matched to a gene: 7. CDR3 length equals 15 residues. DNA of the CDR3: TGTGCCAGCAGTGGGGGGGACAGGGCGTACACTGAAGCTTTCTTT. Protein: CASSGGDRAYTEAFF.

The chain combines TRBV15 with TRBJ1-4, with a possible D match to TRBD1 (5 bases). Germline values: CDR1 LNHNV, CDR2 YYDKDF (reference sequence). Trimming removed 4 bases at V and 6 bases at J, with 9 bases between. This CDR3 region has 13 residues. In nucleotides, the CDR3 is TGTGCCACCAGCATGGGGGGGGATGAAAAACTGTTTTTT. This sequence encodes CATSMGGDEKLFF.

This chain links TRBV20-1 with TRBJ2-7; 15 nucleotides line up with TRBD2. The CDR3 extends over 13 amino acids. The J segment lost 7 bases and the V segment lost 6 bases, leaving 4 bases of the junction unmatched. Germline loops: CDR1 DFQATT, CDR2 SNEGSKA (reference sequence). The CDR3 here is CSATGLAGGEQYF. The CDR3 DNA follows: TGCAGTGCCACGGGACTAGCGGGAGGTGAGCAGTACTTC.

This chain connects TRBV29-1 to TRBJ2-7, with a tentative D call TRBD1 (5 bases). With 6 bases removed from V and 0 bases from J, the gap between germline ends came to 15 bases. CDR1 is SQVTM, CDR2 ANQGSEA, per germline. CDR3 size: 14 residues. The CDR3 reads CSVPRQGSSYEQYF. The CDR3 coding sequence is TGCAGCGTCCCCCGCCAGGGTAGCTCCTACGAGCAGTACTTC.

Of note for this clonotype: The junction differs from germline at one of its ends, possibly a read error. V and J are TRBV5-4 and TRBJ2-1; 9 bases agree with TRBD1. This CDR3 has 13 amino acids. The V gene's germline CDR1 is SGHNT and CDR2 YYREEE (reference sequence). CDR3: CASSRTGDNVQFF. CDR3 nucleotide sequence: TGCGCCAGCTCTAGGACAGGGGATAATGTGCAGTTCTTC.

This sequence joins TRBV27 and TRBJ1-3; TRBD1 matches 7 bases. CDR1 and CDR2 from the germline V gene are MNHEY and SMNVEV (reference sequence). The CDR3 runs 16 residues. V was clipped by 5 bases and J by 0 bases; unmatched bases: 7. The CDR3 loop is CASSPHDRVSGNTIYF. The CDR3 DNA sequence: TGTGCCAGCAGTCCCCACGACAGGGTCTCTGGAAACACCATATATTTT.

This clonotype was found many times. The chain employs TRBV2 and TRBJ1-5; no reliable D call. CDR3 size: 14 residues. Germline assignment: CDR1 SNHLY and CDR2 FYNNEI. V was pared by 6 bases and J by 0 bases, with 9 bases between. The CDR3 is CASSISVSNQPQHF. DNA of the CDR3: TGTGCCAGCAGCATATCTGTTAGCAATCAGCCCCAGCATTTT.

The chain has TRBV2 and TRBJ1-5; D gene ambiguous. The CDR3 is made up of 15 amino acids. Trimming took 5 bases from V and 2 from J, leaving 13 bases between them. Germline V gene lookup returns CDR1 SNHLY and CDR2 FYNNEI. CDR3 in amino acids: CASSQETSGNQPQHF. CDR3 nucleotides: TGTGCCAGCAGTCAAGAGACATCGGGCAATCAGCCCCAGCATTTT.

With respect to this clonotype: A read error may account for a junction end that differs from germline. V and J are TRBV29-1 and TRBJ2-1, with D perhaps matching TRBD2 (6 bases). Per the germline V gene, CDR1 is SQVTM and CDR2 is ANQGSEA. The CDR3 is 15 residues long. CDR3: CSVGLRGTVPNVQFF. Here the CDR3 DNA reads TGCAGCGTTGGCCTACGAGGGACTGTCCCCAATGTGCAGTTCTTC.

This clonotype was seen at least ten times. The gene calls are TRBV5-1 and TRBJ2-1; D is ambiguous. The ends were cut back, 0 bases at V and 1 base at J, with 8 bases in the middle. Germline CDR1 is SGHRS and CDR2 is YFSETQ. This CDR3 contains 15 residues. This CDR3 reads CASSLVADSYNEQFF. The CDR3 DNA follows: TGCGCCAGCAGCTTGGTCGCGGATTCCTACAATGAGCAGTTCTTC.

The chain joins TRBV24-1 to TRBJ2-2, with 10 bases that match TRBD2. CDR1 and CDR2 (germline): KGHDR, SFDVKD. The CDR3 loop spans 16 amino acids. Trimming cost V 9 bases and J 2 bases; bases outside gene matches: 8. The CDR3 sequence is CATRSGRRGNTGELFF. The CDR3 bases are TGTGCCACCCGTAGCGGGAGGAGGGGAAACACCGGGGAGCTGTTTTTT.

In this sample, this clonotype turned up many times. The V and J genes are TRBV19 and TRBJ1-3; D gene ambiguous. Deletions cut 5 bases from V and 0 bases from J, with 11 bases between. This CDR3 is built from 15 residues. Germline CDR1 LNHDA, CDR2 SQIVND (reference sequence). The CDR3 DNA reads as TGTGCCAGTAGTTCACGGCAGAGCTCTGGAAACACCATATATTTT. It translates to CASSSRQSSGNTIYF.

There are a few counts of this clonotype. The CDR3 region is CASSPRLKPGQGIFADTQYF. CDR3 sequence (DNA): TGTGCCAGCAGTCCACGTTTGAAACCGGGACAGGGAATTTTCGCAGATACGCAGTATTTT. The chain uses TRBV12-3 or TRBV12-4 and TRBJ2-3; TRBD1 matches 9 bases. Unmatched junction bases numbered 22, after V lost 5 bases and J lost 4 bases. The CDR3 extends over 20 amino acids.

CDR3 in DNA: TGTGCCAGCAGCCAAGTTCACGGAGCGTACGAGCAGTACTTC. It encodes CASSQVHGAYEQYF. This chain joins TRBV14 and TRBJ2-7; D gene uncertain. Trimming stripped 1 base from V and 4 bases from J, with 11 bases between. CDR3 length: 14 amino acids. The germline V gene has CDR1 SGHDN and CDR2 FVKESK.